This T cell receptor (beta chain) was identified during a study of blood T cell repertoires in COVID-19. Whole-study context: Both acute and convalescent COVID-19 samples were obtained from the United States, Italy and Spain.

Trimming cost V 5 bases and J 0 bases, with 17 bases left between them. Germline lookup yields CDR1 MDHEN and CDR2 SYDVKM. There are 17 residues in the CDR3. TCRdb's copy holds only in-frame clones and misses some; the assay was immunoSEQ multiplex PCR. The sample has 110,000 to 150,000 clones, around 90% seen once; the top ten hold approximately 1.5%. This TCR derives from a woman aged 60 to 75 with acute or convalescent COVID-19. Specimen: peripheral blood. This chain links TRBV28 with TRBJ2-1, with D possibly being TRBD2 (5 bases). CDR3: CASSDPLLAGSYNEQFF. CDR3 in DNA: TGTGCCAGCAGTGACCCCCTCCTGGCGGGCTCCTACAATGAGCAGTTCTTC. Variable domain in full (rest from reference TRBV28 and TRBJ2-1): DVKVTQSSRYLVKRTGEKVFLECVQDMDHENMFWYRQDPGLGLRLIYFSYDVKMKEKGDIPEGYSVSREKKERFSLILESASTNQTSMYLCASSDPLLAGSYNEQFFGPGTRLTVL.